This TCR beta chain derives from a study of T cell repertoires in cytomegalovirus infection (dated 2019 in TCRdb). Looking at the study overall: Donor HLA type was relevant to the analysis, because carriage of CMV infection together with the matching HLA type was indicated by public TCR beta signatures. Broader findings and caveats from the paper: Cumulative frequency of public TCR beta family members discriminated carriers of CMV infection plus the relevant HLA type in this cohort and an independent approximately 400-donor cohort. The ex vivo response was dominated by HLA-C-restricted CMV-specific TCR beta clonotypes, which also provided the single most frequent clonotype in two of eight donors.

Trimming at the junction amounts to 5 bases on V and 1 base on J, and the germline ends lie 8 bases apart. The germline V gene gives CDR1 as SGHVS and CDR2 as FQNEAQ. From the cysteine up to the phenylalanine, the CDR3 has a length of 13 residues. This entry keeps only the CDR3 DNA: 39 bases, framed from base 1. The table lists this clonotype with many counts. Its antigen target is currently unknown. Base qualities are missing; no much larger clone stands one base away. The reads were generated on an Illumina HiSeq 1500. TCRdb handled the public reads itself, with Q25 trimming in fastp and clone calling in MiXCR, and kept productive beta chains. Entries are consolidated by CDR3 protein sequence, retaining the most common genes and DNA. The sample table records more than 350,000 distinct CDR3 sequences; roughly 30% of these occur just once. Roughly 13% of the sample belongs to the ten largest clones.

Sequencing used PBMCs. The receptor's source is a human donor in good health (CMV status not recorded). Some clones in this sample may be carry-over from other donors' samples. The chain couples TRBV7-8 to TRBJ1-1, with the D gene call left open. The nucleotides read TGTGCCAGCAGCCTTAGAAGGAACACTGAAGCTTTCTTT. Its translation reads: CASSLRRNTEAFF.